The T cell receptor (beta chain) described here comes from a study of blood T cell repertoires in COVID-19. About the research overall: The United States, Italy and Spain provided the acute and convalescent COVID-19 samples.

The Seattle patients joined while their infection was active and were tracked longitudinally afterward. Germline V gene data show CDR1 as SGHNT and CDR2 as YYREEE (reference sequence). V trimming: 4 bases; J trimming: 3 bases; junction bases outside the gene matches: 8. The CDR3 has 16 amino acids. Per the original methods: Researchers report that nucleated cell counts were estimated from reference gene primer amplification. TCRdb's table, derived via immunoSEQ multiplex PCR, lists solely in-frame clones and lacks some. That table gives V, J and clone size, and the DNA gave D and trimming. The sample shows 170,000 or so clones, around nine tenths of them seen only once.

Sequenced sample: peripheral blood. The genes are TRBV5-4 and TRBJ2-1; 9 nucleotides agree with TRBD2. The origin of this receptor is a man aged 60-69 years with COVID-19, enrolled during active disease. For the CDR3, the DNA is TGTGCCAGCAGCCGATCAGCGGGAGGCTTCTACAATGAGCAGTTCTTC. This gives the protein CASSRSAGGFYNEQFF.